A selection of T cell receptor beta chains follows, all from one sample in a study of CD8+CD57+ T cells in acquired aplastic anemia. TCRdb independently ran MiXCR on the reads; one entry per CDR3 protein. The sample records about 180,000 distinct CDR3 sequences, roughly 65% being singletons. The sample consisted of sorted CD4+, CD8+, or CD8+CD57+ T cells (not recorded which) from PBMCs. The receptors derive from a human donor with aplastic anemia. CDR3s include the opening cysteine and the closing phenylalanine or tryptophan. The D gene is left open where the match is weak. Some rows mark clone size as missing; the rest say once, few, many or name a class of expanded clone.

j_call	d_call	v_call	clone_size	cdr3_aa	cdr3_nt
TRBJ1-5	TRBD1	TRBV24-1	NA	CATSDTGQGNNQPQHF	TGTGCCACCAGTGACACCGGACAGGGGAACAATCAGCCCCAGCATTTT
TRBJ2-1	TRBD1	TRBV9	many	CASSPRTGEYNEQFF	TGTGCCAGCAGCCCACGGACAGGGGAGTACAATGAGCAGTTCTTC
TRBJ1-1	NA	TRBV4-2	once	CASSGGRTNTEAFF	TGTGCCAGCAGCGGGGGGCGGACGAACACTGAAGCTTTCTTT
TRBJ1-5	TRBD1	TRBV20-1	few	CSARDEQGIGNQPQHF	TGCAGTGCTAGAGACGAACAGGGGATAGGAAATCAGCCCCAGCATTTT
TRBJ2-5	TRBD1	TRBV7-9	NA	CASRRASDRGETQYF	TGTGCCAGCAGGAGAGCCTCCGACAGGGGGGAGACCCAGTACTTC
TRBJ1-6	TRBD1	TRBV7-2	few	CASSTGQGEYSPLHF	TGTGCCAGCAGCACAGGACAGGGGGAATATTCACCCCTCCACTTT
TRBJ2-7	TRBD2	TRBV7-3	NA	CASSPRTSGIPYEQYF	TGTGCCAGCAGCCCCCGGACTAGCGGGATTCCCTACGAGCAGTACTTC
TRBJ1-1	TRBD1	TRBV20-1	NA	CSARGTGNTEAFF	TGCAGTGCTAGGGGGACAGGGAACACTGAAGCTTTCTTT
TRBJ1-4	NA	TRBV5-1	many	CASSFGGGLEKLFF	TGCGCCAGCAGCTTCGGGGGGGGACTCGAAAAACTGTTTTTT
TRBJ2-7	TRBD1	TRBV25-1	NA	CASSGWTGSGNEQCF	TGTGCCAGCAGTGGGTGGACAGGGAGTGGGAACGAGCAGTGCTTC
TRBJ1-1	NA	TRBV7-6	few	CASSSRGRTEAFF	TGTGCCAGCAGCTCGAGGGGTCGCACTGAAGCTTTCTTT
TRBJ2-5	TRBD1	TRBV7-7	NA	CASSSVQGAQETQYF	TGTGCTAGCAGCTCCGTACAGGGGGCTCAAGAGACCCAGTACTTC
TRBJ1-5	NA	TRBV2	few	CASSDGLSGTINQPQHF	TGTGCCAGCAGTGACGGGCTATCAGGGACAATCAATCAGCCCCAGCATTTT
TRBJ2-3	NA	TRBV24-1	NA	CATSDPDGTDTQYF	TGTGCCACCAGTGACCCGGACGGCACAGATACGCAGTATTTT
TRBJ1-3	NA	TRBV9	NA	CASSTKDGPGNTIYF	TGTGCCAGCAGCACGAAGGACGGTCCTGGAAACACCATATATTTT
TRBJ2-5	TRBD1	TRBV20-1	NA	CSAQTTTGQETQYF	TGCAGTGCTCAAACGACGACAGGGCAAGAGACCCAGTACTTC
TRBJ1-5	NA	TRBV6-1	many	CASSARASNQPQHF	TGTGCCAGCAGTGCCAGGGCCAGCAATCAGCCCCAGCATTTT
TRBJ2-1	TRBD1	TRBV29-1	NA	CSVVEGGQGASNEQFF	TGCAGCGTTGTCGAGGGGGGACAGGGGGCAAGTAATGAGCAGTTCTTC
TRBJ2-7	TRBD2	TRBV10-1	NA	CASSEGTWGGSSYEQYF	TGTGCCAGCAGTGAGGGCACCTGGGGGGGTAGCTCCTACGAGCAGTACTTC
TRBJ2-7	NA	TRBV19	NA	CASSLPGHAYEQYF	TGTGCCAGTAGTCTCCCGGGACACGCCTACGAGCAGTACTTC
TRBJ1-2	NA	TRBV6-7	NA	CASSLPPPGRSGYTF	TGTGCCAGCAGTTTACCTCCTCCAGGCAGGAGTGGCTACACCTTC
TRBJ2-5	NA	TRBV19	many	CASSIVLAAQETQYF	TGTGCCAGTAGTATAGTTTTGGCTGCTCAAGAGACCCAGTACTTC
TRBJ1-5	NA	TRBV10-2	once	CASSWTDVGQPQHF	TGTGCCAGCAGCTGGACAGACGTTGGGCAGCCCCAGCATTTT
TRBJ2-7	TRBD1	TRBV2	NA	CASRVGTAYYEQYF	TGTGCCAGCAGGGTCGGGACAGCCTACTACGAGCAGTACTTC
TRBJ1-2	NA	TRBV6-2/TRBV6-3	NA	CASSYRPGPDPMSYTF	TGTGCCAGCAGTTACAGACCGGGACCGGATCCTATGAGCTACACCTTC
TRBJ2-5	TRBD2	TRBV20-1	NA	CSAAPGLAAETQYF	TGCAGTGCTGCTCCGGGACTAGCTGCGGAGACCCAGTACTTC
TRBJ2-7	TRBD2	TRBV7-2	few	CASSPGLAVNYEQYF	TGTGCCAGCAGCCCGGGACTAGCGGTAAACTACGAGCAGTACTTC
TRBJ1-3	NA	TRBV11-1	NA	CASSMGSSGNTIYF	TGTGCCAGCAGCATGGGGAGCTCTGGAAACACCATATATTTT
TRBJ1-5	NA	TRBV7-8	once	CASSGRGGGQPQHF	TGTGCCAGCAGTGGGCGGGGGGGCGGTCAGCCCCAGCATTTT
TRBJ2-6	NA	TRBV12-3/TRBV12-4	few	CASSLGSPGANVLTF	TGTGCCAGCAGCCTGGGGTCTCCTGGGGCCAACGTCCTGACTTTC
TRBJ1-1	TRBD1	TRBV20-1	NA	CSARDGTVNTEAFF	TGCAGTGCTAGGGATGGGACAGTGAACACTGAAGCTTTCTTT
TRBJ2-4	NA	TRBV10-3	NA	CAISEAGTLNIQYF	TGTGCCATCAGTGAGGCAGGGACCCTAAACATTCAGTACTTC
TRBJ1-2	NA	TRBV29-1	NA	CSVGVATNNYGYTF	TGCAGCGTTGGGGTGGCAACCAATAACTATGGCTACACCTTC
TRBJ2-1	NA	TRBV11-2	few	CASSTKAVGQFF	TGTGCCAGCAGCACAAAGGCGGTTGGGCAGTTCTTC
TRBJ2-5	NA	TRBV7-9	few	CASSLGASIVQETQYF	TGTGCCAGCAGCTTAGGCGCTAGCATAGTCCAAGAGACCCAGTACTTC
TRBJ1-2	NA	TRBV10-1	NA	CASSVSGFNYGYTF	TGCGCCAGCAGTGTAAGCGGATTTAACTATGGCTACACCTTC
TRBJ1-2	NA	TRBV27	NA	CASRRPDSYGYTF	TGTGCCAGCAGAAGACCCGACAGCTATGGCTACACCTTC